The T cell receptor beta chain described here comes from a study of blood T cell repertoires in COVID-19. The length of the CDR3 is 15 residues. Germline CDR1 and CDR2: MNHEY and SMNVEV (reference sequence). V trimming: 6 bases; J trimming: 0 bases; junction bases outside the gene matches: 4. The protocol was immunoSEQ multiplex PCR, while the TCRdb copy is restricted to in-frame clones and leaves out a portion. This table has a few hundred thousand clones, around 85% appearing once. This chain links TRBV27 with TRBJ1-3; 8 positions agree with TRBD1. Sequencing used peripheral blood. This TCR was recovered from a woman under 30 with acute or convalescent COVID-19. Here the CDR3 reads CASRPTGASGNTIYF. The CDR3, as DNA: TGTGCCAGCAGGCCGACAGGGGCCTCTGGAAACACCATATATTTT.